This entry lists 25 T cell receptor beta chains sequenced from one sample in a study of vaccination and CD4 T cells after COVID-19. The sample's treatment: approximately nine-day PBMC culture with coronavirus spike peptide pools or control peptides (ViraFEST assay). Scientists ran DNA taken from cultured CD4+ T cells through the Oncomine TCR Beta short-read assay for sequencing. TCRdb fed the PCR reads into MiXCR, producing one record per CDR3 protein. The table lists about 16,000 distinct CDR3 sequences, 35% of them singletons. These TCRs are of unknown antigen specificity. The sample consisted of cultured CD4+ T cells from blood. The receptor source for this set is a human donor with COVID-19.

Here the CDR3 reads CSATSHEALAKNIQYF. CDR3 DNA sequence: TGCAGTGCTACCTCCCACGAGGCACTAGCCAAAAACATTCAGTACTTC. This chain uses TRBV20-1 with TRBJ2-4; D ambiguous. The CDR3 totals 16 residues. Between the trimmed V and J ends, which lost 4 bases and 0 bases, there was a span of 16 bases. Germline V lookup: CDR1 DFQATT, CDR2 SNEGSKA (reference sequence).

This clonotype has just a few counts. The V and J genes are TRBV11-3 and TRBJ2-7, with D perhaps being TRBD1 or TRBD2 (5 bases each). Germline CDR1 and CDR2: SGHNT and YENEEA. CDR3 size: 15 residues. Trimming pared 0 bases from V and 6 bases from J, leaving 15 bases between. CDR3 DNA: TGTGCCAGCAGCTTAGATCCGATTGGGGGAAGCGAGCAGTACTTC. Protein sequence: CASSLDPIGGSEQYF. Full variable domain (missing parts from reference TRBV11-3 and TRBJ2-7): EAGVVQSPRYKIIEKKQPVAFWCNPISGHNTLYWYLQNLGQGPELLIRYENEEAVDDSQLPKDRFSAERLKGVDSTLKIQPAELGDSAVYLCASSLDPIGGSEQYFGPGTRLTVT.

This chain uses TRBV7-2 with TRBJ2-7; 10 bases line up with TRBD1. The ends lost 4 bases at V and 6 bases at J; junction bases unmatched: 12. This CDR3 spans 16 amino acids. Germline V gives CDR1 SGHTA, CDR2 FQGNSA. CDR3: CASSSYPGQGHFEQYF. The DNA of the CDR3 is TGTGCCAGCAGCTCATACCCGGGACAGGGGCATTTCGAGCAGTACTTC.

This clonotype was seen once. V gene TRBV20-1 combines with J gene TRBJ1-1; D not resolved. The CDR3 runs 14 residues. Germline V gene data show CDR1 as DFQATT and CDR2 as SNEGSKA (reference sequence). The ends were cut back, 1 base at V and 1 base at J, with 10 bases in the middle. CDR3 amino acids: CSARGGKKNTEAFF. The CDR3 DNA follows: TGCAGTGCTAGAGGCGGCAAGAAGAACACTGAAGCTTTCTTT.

The chain carries TRBV7-8 and TRBJ1-1; maybe TRBD1 (5 bases). The CDR3 loop spans 14 amino acids. Germline V gives CDR1 SGHVS, CDR2 FQNEAQ. Between the trimmed V and J ends, which lost 2 bases and 1 base, there was a span of 8 bases. The CDR3: CASSLRDRNTEAFF. The CDR3 coding sequence is TGTGCCAGCAGCTTACGGGACCGGAACACTGAAGCTTTCTTT.

This clonotype is judged medium-sized. The chain uses TRBV7-2 and TRBJ1-5, with D maybe TRBD1 (6 bases). The CDR3 is made up of 17 amino acids. Germline-derived CDR1 and CDR2 are SGHTA and FQGNSA. Deletions cut 2 bases from V and 2 bases from J, with 16 bases between. In nucleotides, the CDR3 is TGTGCCAGCAGCTTACGCGCGGCAGGGGATGGCAATCAGCCCCAGCATTTT. Translation: CASSLRAAGDGNQPQHF.

J is TRBJ2-7 and V is TRBV30, with 8 bases lining up with TRBD1. Germline CDR1 reads GTSNPN; CDR2 reads SVGIG (reference sequence). The CDR3 is made up of 16 amino acids. The J segment lost 4 bases and the V segment lost 1 base, leaving 12 bases of the junction unmatched. Written as DNA, the CDR3 is TGTGCCTGGAGTGGTCTTGGGACAGGTTTAGAATACGAGCAGTACTTC. Its protein product is CAWSGLGTGLEYEQYF. The whole variable domain, remainder taken from reference TRBV30 and TRBJ2-7, is SQTIHQWPATLVQPVGSPLSLECTVEGTSNPNLYWYRQAAGRGLQLLFYSVGIGQISSEVPQNLSASRPQDRQFILSSKKLLLSDSGFYLCAWSGLGTGLEYEQYFGPGTRLTVT.

The chain's CDR3 is CASSLEGGSNQPQHF. The CDR3 DNA reads as TGTGCCAGCAGCTTAGAGGGGGGGAGCAATCAGCCCCAGCATTTT. The chain is built from TRBV7-2 and TRBJ1-5; D might be TRBD1 (6 bases). The ends were cut back, 1 base at V and 1 base at J, with 8 bases in the middle. CDR1 and CDR2 from the germline V gene are SGHTA and FQGNSA. CDR3 size: 15 residues.

This clonotype was counted only a few times. This chain links TRBV7-9 with TRBJ1-6; tentative D call: TRBD1 (6 bases). V was shortened by 10 bases and J by 4 bases, with 14 bases between the two germline ends. Germline assignment: CDR1 SEHNR and CDR2 FQNEAQ (reference sequence). The CDR3 sequence is 14 residues long. This CDR3 is CATGEGGYNSPLHF. In DNA form, the CDR3 reads TGTGCCACAGGGGAAGGGGGATATAATTCACCCCTCCACTTT.

This clonotype appeared a few times. This CDR3 is CASSPSSGYGYTF. The CDR3 DNA follows: TGTGCCAGCAGCCCGAGCAGCGGCTATGGCTACACCTTC. The chain carries TRBV7-9 and TRBJ1-2; D not certain. CDR1 and CDR2 (germline): SEHNR, FQNEAQ (reference sequence). CDR3 length: 13 amino acids. Trimming took off 5 bases at V and 4 bases at J, with 11 bases between the two ends.

The chain combines TRBV7-2 with TRBJ2-7; the D gene is possibly TRBD1 (6 bases). With 3 bases removed from V and 6 bases from J, the gap between germline ends came to 18 bases. The CDR3 consists of 15 residues. Germline values: CDR1 SGHTA, CDR2 FQGNSA. The DNA of the CDR3 is TGTGCCAGCAGCTTCGATACAGGGAAATCTGGCGAGCAGTACTTC. Translating gives CASSFDTGKSGEQYF.

This chain links TRBV6-5 with TRBJ2-6, with D perhaps TRBD2 (5 bases). The CDR3 covers 17 residues. Germline V lookup: CDR1 MNHEY, CDR2 SVGAGI. Trimming shortened V by 2 bases and J by 4 bases, and 15 bases separated the two germline ends. The CDR3 is CASSYDYTLQGANVLTF. CDR3 in DNA: TGTGCCAGCAGTTACGACTACACTTTACAGGGGGCCAACGTCCTGACTTTC.

The genes are TRBV7-3 and TRBJ2-1; tentative D call: TRBD2 (6 bases). The V gene lost 0 bases and the J gene lost 5 bases, with 8 bases spanning the gap. Per germline, CDR1 SGHTA and CDR2 FQGTGA. This CDR3 region has 14 residues. CDR3 residues: CASSLTGRNNEQFF. CDR3 nucleotides: TGTGCCAGCAGCTTAACTGGGAGGAACAATGAGCAGTTCTTC.

V is TRBV9 and J is TRBJ1-2; D is perhaps TRBD1 (5 bases). Germline CDR1 is SGDLS and CDR2 is YYNGEE. This CDR3 has 15 residues. V was pared by 0 bases and J by 4 bases, with 13 bases between. CDR3 sequence: CASSVDVGDLYGYTF. The CDR3 DNA sequence: TGTGCCAGCAGCGTAGATGTGGGGGATCTCTATGGCTACACCTTC. The full variable domain, in which reference TRBV9 and TRBJ1-2 provide the parts outside the CDR3, is DSGVTQTPKHLITATGQRVTLRCSPRSGDLSVYWYQQSLDQGLQFLIQYYNGEERAKGNILERFSAQQFPDLHSELNLSSLELGDSALYFCASSVDVGDLYGYTFGSGTRLTVV.

Only a few counts were recorded for this clonotype. The V gene is TRBV19, the J gene TRBJ1-1; D is uncertain. Per germline, CDR1 LNHDA and CDR2 SQIVND (reference sequence). The CDR3 extends over 11 amino acids. Trimming removed 5 bases at V and 7 bases at J, with 8 bases between. In DNA, the CDR3 is TGTGCCAGTAGTCTTTACAGTGAAGCTTTCTTT. Translating gives CASSLYSEAFF.

This clonotype was recorded a few times. The chain couples TRBV5-4 to TRBJ1-6; tentative D call: TRBD1 (5 bases). This CDR3 region has 13 residues. The germline gives CDR1 SGHNT, CDR2 YYREEE (reference sequence). V was shortened by 6 bases and J by 9 bases, with 13 bases between the two germline ends. The CDR3 spells CASTPGLGSPLHF. DNA of the CDR3: TGTGCCAGCACGCCAGGGTTGGGTTCACCCCTCCACTTT.

This clonotype is judged medium-sized (0.01 to 0.1%). The chain links TRBV27 to TRBJ1-5; a weak D match, TRBD1 (5 bases). Germline CDR1 is MNHEY and CDR2 is SMNVEV (reference sequence). The CDR3 extends over 19 amino acids. V dropped 5 bases and J dropped 3 bases, with 26 bases sitting between them. In DNA form, the CDR3 reads TGTGCCAGCAGTCTCCGCGCGGACACCTTATGGGATAACAATCAGCCCCAGCATTTT. Amino acids: CASSLRADTLWDNNQPQHF.

This chain links TRBV6-1 with TRBJ1-3, with D unclear. The CDR3 spans 11 residues. Trimming cost V 7 bases and J 7 bases, with 8 bases left between them. Germline V lookup: CDR1 MNHNS, CDR2 SASEGT. The CDR3 protein is CASIHGNTIYF. CDR3 bases: TGTGCCAGCATCCACGGGAACACCATATATTTT.

This clonotype occurred a few times. This chain joins TRBV19 and TRBJ1-2, with 11 bases aligning to TRBD1. The germline CDR1 and CDR2 sequences are LNHDA and SQIVND (reference sequence). J lost 4 bases, V lost 7 bases, and 11 bases had no gene match. This CDR3 region has 16 residues. The CDR3 DNA sequence: TGTGCCAGTACCCTAATTGCCGGGACAGGGGGCTATGGCTACACCTTC. Protein product: CASTLIAGTGGYGYTF.

V is TRBV12-3 or TRBV12-4 and J is TRBJ1-1; tentative D call: TRBD1 (5 bases). This CDR3 has 17 amino acids. Between the trimmed V and J ends, which lost 7 bases and 0 bases, there was a span of 21 bases. CDR3 region: CASTAGAMGGMNTEAFF. The CDR3 region has the DNA TGTGCCAGCACCGCTGGGGCCATGGGTGGGATGAACACTGAAGCTTTCTTT.

This clonotype was seen more than once but under ten times. This chain connects TRBV20-1 to TRBJ1-6; D remains ambiguous. The CDR3 is 13 residues long. Germline V gene lookup returns CDR1 DFQATT and CDR2 SNEGSKA (reference sequence). Trimming shortened V by 3 bases and J by 5 bases, and 8 bases separated the two germline ends. CDR3 DNA sequence: TGCAGTGCTAGTTGGCTAAATAATTCACCCCTCCACTTT. This encodes CSASWLNNSPLHF.

This clonotype was observed a handful of times. J is TRBJ2-7 and V is TRBV6-5, with a possible D match to TRBD2 (5 bases). The V end lost 0 bases, the J end lost 3 bases, and 12 bases lay between the germline ends. CDR3 size: 15 residues. Germline lookup yields CDR1 MNHEY and CDR2 SVGAGI. This chain's CDR3 is CASSYSSLGSYEQYF. DNA for the CDR3: TGTGCCAGCAGTTACTCGAGTCTGGGGAGCTACGAGCAGTACTTC.

This chain links TRBV7-9 with TRBJ2-3; D possibly corresponds to TRBD2 (5 bases). The ends were cut back, 2 bases at V and 2 bases at J, with 11 bases in the middle. Germline lookup yields CDR1 SEHNR and CDR2 FQNEAQ (reference sequence). This CDR3 comprises 15 residues. The CDR3 DNA reads as TGTGCCAGCAGCTTAAGGCGGAGGCCCACAGATACGCAGTATTTT. Protein: CASSLRRRPTDTQYF.

The chain uses TRBV5-8 and TRBJ1-1, with D perhaps TRBD1 (5 bases). The ends were cut back, 5 bases at V and 6 bases at J, with 17 bases in the middle. Germline V CDR1 and CDR2: SGHTS, YDEGEE. This CDR3 contains 14 residues. For the CDR3, the DNA is TGTGCCAGCAGAATAGACAGTATCTTCGCTGAAGCTTTCTTT. Translation gives CASRIDSIFAEAFF.

The genes are TRBV7-2 and TRBJ2-7; 7 positions match TRBD2. Germline CDR1 and CDR2: SGHTA and FQGNSA. V gave up 4 bases and J gave up 0 bases; unmatched junction bases: 9. This CDR3 is 16 amino acids long. In DNA, the CDR3 is TGTGCCAGCAGCTCCGGGCTAGCGGTAAACTCCTACGAGCAGTACTTC. Translated: CASSSGLAVNSYEQYF.